The present T cell receptor (beta chain) was sequenced within a study of spatial heterogeneity in lung cancer. Study-wide findings and caveats: Tumor mutation count correlated with how many alpha and beta TCRs expanded intratumorally.

Relative to its sample, this clonotype is medium-sized. Its antigen is still unknown. This beta chain slipped into a library made for alpha chains as a stray read, so its size is not meaningful. Germline-derived CDR1 and CDR2 are LNHNV and YYDKDF (reference sequence). The CDR3 covers 15 residues. The J segment lost 1 base and the V segment lost 5 bases, leaving 5 bases of the junction unmatched. The time point is: sample taken at primary tumor resection. TCRdb called the 5' RACE reads again in MiXCR, with one record for every CDR3 protein. Of under 7,500 distinct CDR3 sequences listed, 13% to 15% are singletons.

V gene TRBV15 combines with J gene TRBJ1-5; 7 bases agree with TRBD1. This material consisted of lung tumor tissue, taken at surgery. The source of this sequence is a female donor with early-stage non-small cell lung cancer. CDR3 loop: CATSGAGGSNQPQHF. The CDR3 nucleotides read TGTGCCACCAGCGGGGCAGGGGGGAGCAATCAGCCCCAGCATTTT.